The present TCR beta chain was sequenced within a study of blood T cell repertoires in COVID-19. About the research overall: Donors in the United States, Italy and Spain gave samples during acute or convalescent COVID-19. PBMCs, B-cell-depleted T cells, or T cells were the source of the cDNA or gDNA that made up the material.

The table came from immunoSEQ multiplex PCR; TCRdb's copy has only in-frame clones and leaves some out. The sample holds some 130,000 clones; around four fifths are singletons and the top ten take approximately 11%. This clone has just a few counts. V trimming: 4 bases; J trimming: 2 bases; junction bases outside the gene matches: 5. The CDR3 has 15 residues. Germline V CDR1 and CDR2: MNHEY, SVGAGI. The TCR sequence derives from a man aged 55 to 70 who had recovered from COVID-19. The material sequenced was peripheral blood. The chain carries TRBV6-5 and TRBJ1-5, with 7 positions matching TRBD1. In DNA, the CDR3 is TGTGCCAGCAGTTCCGCCGACAGGGGCAATCAGCCCCAGCATTTT. It is translated as CASSSADRGNQPQHF.